The 19 T cell receptor beta chains presented below share a single source sample, sequenced in a study of cytomegalovirus exposure and HLA in healthy donors. PCR primers comprised 60 Vbeta and 13 Jbeta primers. Here immunoSEQ multiplex PCR was the method, and the copy in TCRdb shows in-frame clones only, minus some. Seen here are some 70,000 clones, 70% to 90% observed once, and the top ten hold about 7%. The specimen sequenced was PBMCs. The receptor source for this set is a human donor in good health.

Worth noting for this clone: An end of the junction differs from the germline gene, which may be a read error. This rearrangement joins TRBV7-9 to TRBJ2-7; perhaps TRBD1 as D (6 bases). Per germline, CDR1 SEHNR and CDR2 FQNEAQ (reference sequence). There are 12 residues in the CDR3. The CDR3 bases are TGTTCCAGCAGCCACAGGGCTCCGGAGCAGTACTTC. It encodes CSSSHRAPEQYF.

This clone was counted a single time. The genes are TRBV5-6 and TRBJ2-1; D is perhaps TRBD2 (6 bases). CDR1 is SGHDT, CDR2 YYEEEE, per germline. V was cut by 0 bases and J by 0 bases, with 7 bases left in between. This CDR3 spans 15 amino acids. This CDR3 reads CASSLVGGSYNEQFF. CDR3 bases: TGTGCCAGCAGCTTGGTGGGGGGCTCCTACAATGAGCAGTTCTTC.

This chain connects TRBV7-7 to TRBJ2-7; 11 nucleotides agree with TRBD1. This CDR3 contains 15 residues. Germline CDR1 reads SSHAT; CDR2 reads FNYEAQ (reference sequence). With V trimmed by 4 bases and J by 3 bases, 5 bases remained unmatched. Here the CDR3 DNA reads TGTGCCAGCAGCTCGCCGGGACAGGGGGACTACGAGCAGTACTTC. Amino acid sequence: CASSSPGQGDYEQYF.

The chain carries TRBV25-1 and TRBJ1-5; unclear D gene. CDR1 is MGHDK and CDR2 is SYGVNS in the germline V gene. Trimming shortened V by 4 bases and J by 3 bases, and 7 bases separated the two germline ends. The CDR3 consists of 13 residues. The CDR3 sequence: CASSATPNQPQHF. DNA of the CDR3: TGTGCCAGCAGTGCTACGCCCAATCAGCCCCAGCATTTT.

This chain links TRBV5-1 with TRBJ2-3, with a tentative D call TRBD1 (6 bases). The CDR3 sequence is 14 residues long. Between the trimmed V and J ends, which lost 10 bases and 2 bases, there was a span of 17 bases. Germline V gene data show CDR1 as SGHRS and CDR2 as YFSETQ. In DNA, the CDR3 is TGCGCCTCCCGAACGGGACAACACACAGATACGCAGTATTTT. Protein product: CASRTGQHTDTQYF.

The J gene is TRBJ1-5, the V gene TRBV28; perhaps TRBD1 as D (6 bases). Per germline, CDR1 MDHEN and CDR2 SYDVKM. This CDR3 contains 16 residues. Trimming shortened V by 3 bases and J by 0 bases, and 12 bases separated the two germline ends. The CDR3 DNA reads TGTGCCAGCAGTTTGTACAGGGCTTATAGCAATCAGCCCCAGCATTTT. It encodes CASSLYRAYSNQPQHF.

This sequence joins TRBV10-1 and TRBJ1-2, with 11 bases lining up with TRBD1. Trimming removed 4 bases from V and 8 bases from J; junction bases left unmatched: 3. The CDR3 has 13 amino acids. Germline CDR1 is WNHNN and CDR2 is SYGVQD (reference sequence). The CDR3 here is CASSGTGGEGYTF. CDR3 coding DNA: TGCGCCAGCAGTGGGACAGGGGGCGAAGGCTACACCTTC.

The CDR3 DNA follows: TGTGCCAGCAGTCCCCAGGTTTCCACTGAAGCTTTCTTT. As protein: CASSPQVSTEAFF. The chain is built from TRBV27 and TRBJ1-1; D gene unclear. The germline V gene has CDR1 MNHEY and CDR2 SMNVEV (reference sequence). The ends were cut back, 5 bases at V and 4 bases at J, with 11 bases in the middle. The CDR3 is 13 residues long.

This chain connects TRBV4-2 to TRBJ2-3, with no clear D. Germline CDR1 LGHNA, CDR2 YNFKEQ. The CDR3 runs 16 residues. The V gene lost 3 bases and the J gene lost 2 bases, with 15 bases spanning the gap. The CDR3 DNA follows: TGTGCCAGCAGCCAGCAGCCCAGGCCATTCACAGATACGCAGTATTTT. This codes for CASSQQPRPFTDTQYF.

The genes are TRBV11-3 and TRBJ2-1; 8 bases align to TRBD2. In germline, CDR1 is SGHNT, CDR2 YENEEA. V lost 5 bases and J lost 4; bases outside the gene matches: 7. The CDR3 is made up of 15 amino acids. This CDR3 is CASSPGGAGYNEQFF. CDR3 bases: TGTGCCAGCAGCCCGGGGGGGGCGGGGTACAATGAGCAGTTCTTC. Together with reference TRBV11-3 and TRBJ2-1, the CDR3 gives the full variable domain: EAGVVQSPRYKIIEKKQPVAFWCNPISGHNTLYWYLQNLGQGPELLIRYENEEAVDDSQLPKDRFSAERLKGVDSTLKIQPAELGDSAVYLCASSPGGAGYNEQFFGPGTRLTVL.

V is TRBV27 and J is TRBJ1-2; maybe TRBD1 (6 bases). V dropped 6 bases and J dropped 0 bases, with 11 bases sitting between them. This CDR3 contains 14 residues. Per germline, CDR1 MNHEY and CDR2 SMNVEV (reference sequence). For the CDR3, the DNA is TGTGCCAGCAGACCGACAGGTACTAACTATGGCTACACCTTC. This encodes CASRPTGTNYGYTF.

V gene TRBV14 combines with J gene TRBJ1-6; unclear D gene. Germline lookup yields CDR1 SGHDN and CDR2 FVKESK. The CDR3 has 12 residues. V was pared by 1 base and J by 10 bases, with 5 bases between. This CDR3 reads CASSQGASPLHF. CDR3 coding DNA: TGTGCCAGCAGCCAAGGGGCGTCACCCCTCCACTTT.

This clone was recorded only once. This sequence joins TRBV11-2 and TRBJ2-7, with 10 positions matching TRBD2. Germline V gene data show CDR1 as SGHAT and CDR2 as FQNNGV. V shed 5 bases, J shed 2 bases, and the junction held 6 bases outside the gene matches. This CDR3 spans 15 amino acids. CDR3 bases: TGTGCCAGCAGCCACTGGACTAGCGGTACCTACGAGCAGTACTTC. This translates into CASSHWTSGTYEQYF.

The V gene is TRBV6-5, the J gene TRBJ1-2; TRBD1 aligns across 9 bases. Germline CDR1 MNHEY, CDR2 SVGAGI. This CDR3 has 15 residues. Unmatched junction bases numbered 10, after V lost 6 bases and J lost 5 bases. The chain's CDR3 is CASRGTGPQSYGYTF. The CDR3 DNA reads TGTGCCAGCAGGGGGACAGGGCCTCAGAGTTATGGCTACACCTTC.

The gene calls are TRBV5-1 and TRBJ2-1, with TRBD2 matching 11 bases. Germline loops: CDR1 SGHRS, CDR2 YFSETQ. The CDR3 has 15 residues. Trimming cost V 4 bases and J 4 bases; bases outside gene matches: 4. CDR3 nucleotides: TGCGCCAGCAGCCAACTAGCGGGGGCGTACAATGAGCAGTTCTTC. It translates to CASSQLAGAYNEQFF.

This clone was recorded a few times. The rearrangement uses TRBV19 and TRBJ1-2; 12 positions match TRBD1. The CDR3 has 17 amino acids. The trim removed 5 bases at V and 4 bases at J, leaving 11 bases unmatched. Germline assignment: CDR1 LNHDA and CDR2 SQIVND (reference sequence). The CDR3 region is CASSASRDRGLSYGYTF. The CDR3 bases are TGTGCCAGTAGTGCAAGCCGGGACAGGGGGCTAAGCTATGGCTACACCTTC.

V gene TRBV4-1 combines with J gene TRBJ1-5, with 8 bases aligning to TRBD1. V was clipped by 1 base and J by 6 bases; unmatched bases: 5. CDR1 and CDR2 (germline): MGHRA, YSYEKL. CDR3 length equals 15 residues. CDR3 DNA sequence: TGCGCCAGCAGCCAAGCCCCAGGGGGCTTTCAGCCCCAGCATTTT. Amino acid sequence: CASSQAPGGFQPQHF.

The genes are TRBV27 and TRBJ1-2; a weak D match, TRBD1 (6 bases). Deletions cut 4 bases from V and 5 bases from J, with 11 bases between. Germline CDR1 and CDR2: MNHEY and SMNVEV (reference sequence). The CDR3 covers 13 residues. The CDR3 is CASSSTGQYGYTF. The CDR3 DNA follows: TGTGCCAGCAGTTCTACGGGACAATATGGCTACACCTTC.

As concerns this clone: The junction shows a germline mismatch at one end, possibly a read error. The chain links TRBV7-7 to TRBJ2-5; a weak D match, TRBD1 (6 bases). This CDR3 spans 15 amino acids. The V gene's germline CDR1 is SSHAT and CDR2 FNYEAQ (reference sequence). The CDR3 bases are TGTGCTAGCAGCAACAGGGTGGGCGAACAAGAGACCCAGTACTTC. It specifies CASSNRVGEQETQYF.